The clone carrying this T cell receptor beta chain was observed a few times. Its antigen remains unknown. TCRdb independently ran MiXCR on the RT-PCR reads; one entry per CDR3 protein. The repertoire consists of hundreds of thousands of distinct CDR3 sequences, with 7.6% occurring once and the leading ten covering 13%. The data stem from a study of response to subunit inactivated influenza vaccine. Study results and limitations: A suggestion made by the authors is that each seasonal influenza vaccination recruits few new T cells.

Trimming shortened V by 1 base and J by 6 bases, and 10 bases separated the two germline ends. This CDR3 spans 14 amino acids. CDR1 is LGHDT, CDR2 YNNKEL, per germline (reference sequence). Here the sequenced sample was PBMCs from blood, taken less than 30 months after vaccination. The genes are TRBV3-1 and TRBJ2-1; possibly TRBD1 for D (5 bases). The TCR originated in a man aged 45-69 years who received an inactivated influenza vaccine. The CDR3 DNA reads TGTGCCAGCAGCCAAGTATCAGGGTCCAATGAGCAGTTCTTC. It codes for CASSQVSGSNEQFF.